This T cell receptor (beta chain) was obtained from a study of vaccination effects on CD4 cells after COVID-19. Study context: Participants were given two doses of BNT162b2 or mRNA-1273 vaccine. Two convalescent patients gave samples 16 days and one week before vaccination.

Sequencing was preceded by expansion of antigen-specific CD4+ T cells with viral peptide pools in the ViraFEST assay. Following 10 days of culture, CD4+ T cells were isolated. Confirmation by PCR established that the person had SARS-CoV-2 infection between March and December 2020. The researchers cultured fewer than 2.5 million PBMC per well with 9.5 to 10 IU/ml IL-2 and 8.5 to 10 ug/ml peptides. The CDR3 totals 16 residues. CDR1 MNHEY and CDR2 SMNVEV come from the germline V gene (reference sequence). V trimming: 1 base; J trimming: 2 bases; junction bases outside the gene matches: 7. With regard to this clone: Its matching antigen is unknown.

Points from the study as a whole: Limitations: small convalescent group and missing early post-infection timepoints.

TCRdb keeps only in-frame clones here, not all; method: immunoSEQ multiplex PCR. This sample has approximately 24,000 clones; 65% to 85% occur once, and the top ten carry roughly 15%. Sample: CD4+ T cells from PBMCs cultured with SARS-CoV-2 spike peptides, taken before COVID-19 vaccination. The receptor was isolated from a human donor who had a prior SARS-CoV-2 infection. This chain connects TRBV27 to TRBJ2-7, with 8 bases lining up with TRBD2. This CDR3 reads CASSLLAGTRPYEQYF. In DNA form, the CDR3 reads TGTGCCAGCAGTTTATTGGCAGGGACTAGACCCTACGAGCAGTACTTC.